These 16 T cell receptor beta chains came from one sample sequenced in a study of shared clonotypes between healthy human individuals. Method: immunoSEQ multiplex PCR; TCRdb's copy keeps in-frame clones and lacks some. The sample contains around 1,000,000 clones, roughly 77% of which appear only once. The specimen sequenced was memory CD4+ T cells from PBMCs. Subset of the sample: CD45RA-negative fraction. The receptors shown here come from a man between 18 and 35 years old in good health. Some clones in this sample may be carry-over from other donors' samples.

This rearrangement joins TRBV2 to TRBJ1-2, with TRBD1 matching over 7 bases. The CDR3 is 14 amino acids. CDR1 and CDR2 from the germline V gene are SNHLY and FYNNEI. The trim removed 7 bases at V and 4 bases at J, leaving 9 bases unmatched. The CDR3: CASTTGAGGYGYTF. For the CDR3, the DNA is TGTGCCAGCACTACAGGGGCGGGGGGCTATGGCTACACCTTC. Full variable domain (outside the CDR3, taken from reference TRBV2 and TRBJ1-2): EPEVTQTPSHQVTQMGQEVILRCVPISNHLYFYWYRQILGQKVEFLVSFYNNEISEKSEIFDDQFSVERPDGSNFTLKIRSTKLEDSAMYFCASTTGAGGYGYTFGSGTRLTVV.

The V and J genes are TRBV5-8 and TRBJ1-5; unclear D gene. The CDR3 sequence is 14 residues long. CDR1 and CDR2 (germline): SGHTS, YDEGEE. Trimming took off 0 bases at V and 5 bases at J, with 9 bases between the two ends. The CDR3: CASSLGNRDQPQHF. Written as DNA, the CDR3 is TGTGCCAGCAGCTTGGGAAACAGAGATCAGCCCCAGCATTTT.

The rearrangement uses TRBV19 and TRBJ1-2; D possibly corresponds to TRBD1 (6 bases). Germline assignment: CDR1 LNHDA and CDR2 SQIVND (reference sequence). This CDR3 has 14 amino acids. Trimming shortened V by 6 bases and J by 4 bases, and 15 bases separated the two germline ends. The CDR3 sequence: CASSLGDNVYGYTF. The CDR3 coding sequence is TGTGCCAGTAGCCTCGGGGACAACGTCTATGGCTACACCTTC.

The CDR3 protein is CSARWTANTEAFF. In DNA form, the CDR3 reads TGCAGCGCCCGATGGACGGCGAACACTGAAGCTTTCTTT. The gene calls are TRBV29-1 and TRBJ1-1; D not resolved. CDR1 is SQVTM, CDR2 ANQGSEA, per germline. The CDR3 extends over 13 amino acids. V gave up 7 bases and J gave up 1 base, with 13 bases separating them.

The chain recombines TRBV28 with TRBJ2-3; possibly TRBD2 for D (7 bases). Trimming shortened V by 6 bases and J by 1 base, and 17 bases separated the two germline ends. CDR3 length equals 16 residues. Germline V gene sequence: CDR1 MDHEN, CDR2 SYDVKM. The chain's CDR3 is CASRRAGAAGTDTQYF. For the CDR3, the DNA is TGTGCCAGCAGGCGGGCGGGGGCGGCGGGCACAGATACGCAGTATTTT.

The genes are TRBV6-5 and TRBJ2-6, with D uncertain. CDR3 length equals 15 residues. Germline V gene sequence: CDR1 MNHEY, CDR2 SVGAGI. Trimming removed 6 bases at V and 0 bases at J, with 9 bases between. The CDR3 region is CASRLTFSGANVLTF. The CDR3 nucleotides read TGTGCCAGCAGACTCACGTTCTCTGGGGCCAACGTCCTGACTTTC.

J is TRBJ1-1 and V is TRBV18, with 9 nucleotides matching TRBD1. The junction had 8 bases not matched to a gene; V was cut back by 3 bases and J by 0 bases. Germline V gene data show CDR1 as KGHSH and CDR2 as LQKENI. The CDR3 runs to 17 residues. CDR3 protein: CASSPFGTGILNTEAFF. The CDR3 DNA reads TGTGCCAGCTCACCGTTCGGGACAGGGATTCTGAACACTGAAGCTTTCTTT.

This clone was recorded only once. The rearrangement links TRBV11-2 to TRBJ2-5; D is uncertain. The CDR3 extends over 12 amino acids. The germline V gene encodes CDR1 SGHAT and CDR2 FQNNGV. The ends were cut back, 5 bases at V and 4 bases at J, with 8 bases in the middle. The CDR3 DNA is TGTGCCAGCAGCCTGCAAGCAGAGACCCAGTACTTC. Protein: CASSLQAETQYF.

This chain connects TRBV7-8 to TRBJ1-1, with a weak D call TRBD1 (6 bases). This CDR3 region has 18 residues. Germline assignment: CDR1 SGHVS and CDR2 FQNEAQ. Trimming left V 4 bases short and J 3 bases short, with 24 bases between. The CDR3 sequence: CASSSNPWTARRDTEAFF. CDR3 in DNA: TGTGCCAGCAGCTCTAACCCGTGGACAGCTCGCAGGGACACTGAAGCTTTCTTT.

The rearrangement uses TRBV6-1 and TRBJ1-2; D is perhaps TRBD1 (6 bases). From germline, CDR1 is MNHNS and CDR2 SASEGT. V gave up 2 bases and J gave up 5 bases, with 33 bases separating them. This CDR3 is 21 amino acids long. The CDR3 here is CASSEIPGSGWSAWQGYGYTF. In DNA, the CDR3 is TGTGCCAGCAGTGAAATTCCAGGATCTGGTTGGTCCGCGTGGCAGGGGTATGGCTACACCTTC.

The table lists this clone with many counts. The V and J genes are TRBV6-1 and TRBJ1-4, with a tentative D call TRBD1 (6 bases). The V gene lost 1 base and the J gene lost 8 bases, with 14 bases spanning the gap. Germline CDR1 is MNHNS and CDR2 is SASEGT. This CDR3 region has 15 residues. The CDR3 region is CASSEGGAVGEKLFF. CDR3 bases: TGTGCCAGCAGTGAAGGGGGGGCGGTTGGAGAAAAACTGTTTTTT.

The chain links TRBV6-1 to TRBJ2-7, with 14 positions matching TRBD2. This CDR3 contains 15 residues. Germline CDR1 reads MNHNS; CDR2 reads SASEGT. With V trimmed by 6 bases and J by 6 bases, 7 bases remained unmatched. The CDR3 loop reads CASSLETSGRAEQYF. The CDR3 DNA sequence: TGTGCCAGCAGCCTTGAGACTAGCGGGAGGGCCGAGCAGTACTTC.

V and J are TRBV5-6 and TRBJ2-4, with TRBD2 matching 7 bases. The junction had 4 bases not matched to a gene; V was cut back by 1 base and J by 0 bases. CDR1 SGHDT and CDR2 YYEEEE come from the germline V gene. This CDR3 spans 16 amino acids. This CDR3 is CASSLRAGSAKNIQYF. CDR3 DNA: TGTGCCAGCAGCTTGCGAGCGGGGTCAGCCAAAAACATTCAGTACTTC.

Note on this clone: Other nucleotide sequences in the sample specify the same CDR3. The CDR3 region is CASSVGLAGVETQYF. As DNA, the CDR3 is TGTGCCAGCAGCGTAGGCCTAGCGGGAGTTGAGACCCAGTACTTC. V and J are TRBV9 and TRBJ2-5; 10 nucleotides line up with TRBD2. This CDR3 has 15 residues. Per germline, CDR1 SGDLS and CDR2 YYNGEE. Trimming cost V 0 bases and J 5 bases; bases outside gene matches: 4.

About this clone itself: This may be a read error: a much more frequent sequence differs by one nucleotide. The sample has other DNA sequences that encode this CDR3 too. CDR3: CSVALGTAGTEAFF. DNA for the CDR3: TGCAGCGTAGCACTCGGGACTGCGGGTACTGAAGCTTTCTTT. The chain links TRBV29-1 to TRBJ1-1, with D perhaps TRBD1 (5 bases). The germline V gene encodes CDR1 SQVTM and CDR2 ANQGSEA. Trimming cost V 6 bases and J 5 bases, with 19 bases left between them. The CDR3 contains 14 residues.

Turning to this clone: Other DNA sequences of this sample code for an identical CDR3. DNA for the CDR3: TGTGCCAGCTCACCAAACAGGGGCGAGACCCAGTACTTC. It codes for CASSPNRGETQYF. The chain uses TRBV18 and TRBJ2-5, with TRBD1 matching over 7 bases. This CDR3 comprises 13 residues. Germline V gene sequence: CDR1 KGHSH, CDR2 LQKENI. V shed 2 bases and J 5 bases; nucleotides not matched to a gene: 2.